The present T cell receptor (beta chain) was sequenced within a study of preoperative IRX-2 immunotherapy in early breast cancer. V lost 0 bases and J lost 5; bases outside the gene matches: 6. The CDR3 totals 16 residues. CDR1 and CDR2 (germline): MDHEN, SYDVKM. Treatment specified: preoperative locoregional IRX-2 cytokine immunotherapy. Samples came from a phase Ib trial of preoperative locoregional IRX-2 cytokine immunotherapy. Produced via immunoSEQ multiplex PCR; TCRdb's table is partial and in-frame only. The sample records about 89,000 clones, approximately 90% being singletons. The source was tumor tissue, collected after IRX-2 immunotherapy. The sequence was obtained from a human donor with breast cancer. The V and J genes are TRBV28 and TRBJ2-7; 11 positions agree with TRBD1. CDR3 in DNA: TGTGCCAGCAGTTTATGGGCCCGGACAGGGGGCGACGAGCAGTACTTC. Its protein is CASSLWARTGGDEQYF.